These 3 T cell receptor beta chains were sequenced from one sample in a study of vaccination and CD4 T cells after COVID-19. Researchers used the Oncomine TCR Beta short-read assay to sequence DNA from cultured CD4+ T cells. One entry per CDR3 protein, called by TCRdb with MiXCR from the PCR reads. The sample has 20,000 to 25,000 distinct CDR3 sequences; around a third are singletons. Time point indicated: late sampling 161 to 241 days after vaccination in a few convalescent patients. Described treatment: approximately nine-day PBMC culture with coronavirus spike peptide pools or control peptides (ViraFEST assay). No cognate antigen is known for these TCRs. Material: CD4+ T cells from blood, cultured in vitro, obtained about 7 months after SARS-CoV-2 vaccination. The receptor source for this set is a human donor who had recovered from COVID-19.

The rearrangement links TRBV20-1 to TRBJ2-7, with D possibly being TRBD2 (6 bases). Trimming shortened V by 3 bases and J by 9 bases, and 18 bases separated the two germline ends. Germline V CDR1 and CDR2: DFQATT, SNEGSKA (reference sequence). The CDR3 has 13 amino acids. CDR3 coding DNA: TGCAGTGCTAGGGACTACACGCTCGACGGGCAGTACTTC. Translating it yields CSARDYTLDGQYF.

The rearrangement joins TRBV19 to TRBJ1-6; D gene unclear. The CDR3 has 15 residues. Per the germline V gene, CDR1 is LNHDA and CDR2 is SQIVND (reference sequence). V was pared by 6 bases and J by 6 bases, with 15 bases between. CDR3 sequence reads: CASSGGLTPNSPLHF. The CDR3 nucleotides are TGTGCCAGTAGCGGCGGTCTGACACCTAATTCACCCCTCCACTTT.

This rearrangement joins TRBV7-9 to TRBJ1-2, with 7 bases lining up with TRBD1. The V and J ends lost 3 bases and 4 bases, in that order; junction bases with no gene match: 8. This CDR3 region has 15 residues. Germline CDR1 is SEHNR and CDR2 is FQNEAQ (reference sequence). The CDR3 here is CASSFADRTFYGYTF. Here the CDR3 DNA reads TGTGCCAGCAGCTTCGCGGACAGGACGTTCTATGGCTACACCTTC.